This T cell receptor beta chain was observed in a study of cytotoxic CD8 clonotypes in ibrutinib-treated CLL. At the level of the study: For this cohort, patients were some eleven relapsed/refractory and some 15 treatment-naive, while 17 were IGHV unmutated.

Findings and caveats of the study: Clonality correlated strongly with circulating CD8+ T cells and exceeded age-matched healthy donors at baseline. Treatment left the uncommon public clonotypes either contracted or stable in frequency. Clonality went up at the time of ibrutinib response, stayed stable in sustained remission, and later dropped back toward its baseline level at progression.

The germline gives CDR1 ENHRY, CDR2 SYGVKD. This CDR3 has 18 amino acids. V lost 5 bases and J 0 bases, leaving 22 bases between the germline ends. This clone was observed a handful of times. Its antigen is unidentified. Sequencing used immunoSEQ multiplex PCR; TCRdb keeps in-frame clones, though not all of them. The sample records roughly 16,000 clones, less than 80% being singletons. The sample consisted of PBMCs, taken before ibrutinib treatment. This TCR was recovered from a human donor with chronic lymphocytic leukemia. This chain uses TRBV10-3 with TRBJ1-1, with D maybe TRBD1 (6 bases). For the CDR3, the DNA is TGTGCCATCAGTCCTTTCCAGTACAGGGCGCACGTGAACACTGAAGCTTTCTTT. This codes for CAISPFQYRAHVNTEAFF.